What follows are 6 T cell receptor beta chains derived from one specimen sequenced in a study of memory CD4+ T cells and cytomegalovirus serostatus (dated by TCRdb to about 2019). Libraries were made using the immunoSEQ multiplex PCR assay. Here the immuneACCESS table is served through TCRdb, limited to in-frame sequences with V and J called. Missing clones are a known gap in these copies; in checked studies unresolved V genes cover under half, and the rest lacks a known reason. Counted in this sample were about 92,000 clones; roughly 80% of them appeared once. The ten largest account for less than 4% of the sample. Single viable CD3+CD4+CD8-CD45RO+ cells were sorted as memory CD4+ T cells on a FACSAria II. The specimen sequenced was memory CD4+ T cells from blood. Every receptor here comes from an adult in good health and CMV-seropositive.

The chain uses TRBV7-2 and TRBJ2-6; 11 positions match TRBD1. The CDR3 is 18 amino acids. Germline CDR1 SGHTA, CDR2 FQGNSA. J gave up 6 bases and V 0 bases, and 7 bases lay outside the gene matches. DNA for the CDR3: TGTGCCAGCAGCTTAGCGCGGGGACAGGGGGATGTGGCCAACGTCCTGACTTTC. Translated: CASSLARGQGDVANVLTF.

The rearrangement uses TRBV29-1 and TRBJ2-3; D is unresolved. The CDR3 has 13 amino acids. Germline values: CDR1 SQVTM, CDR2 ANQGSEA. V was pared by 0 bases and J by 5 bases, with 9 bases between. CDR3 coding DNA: TGCAGCGTTGAAGATTGGGCTAGAGATACGCAGTATTTT. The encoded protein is CSVEDWARDTQYF.

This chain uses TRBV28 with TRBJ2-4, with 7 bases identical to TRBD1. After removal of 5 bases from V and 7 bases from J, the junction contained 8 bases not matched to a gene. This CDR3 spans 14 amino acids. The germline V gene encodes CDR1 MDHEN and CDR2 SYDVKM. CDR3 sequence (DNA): TGTGCCAGCAGTAAAGGGACAGCAGGGAACATTCAGTACTTC. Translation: CASSKGTAGNIQYF.

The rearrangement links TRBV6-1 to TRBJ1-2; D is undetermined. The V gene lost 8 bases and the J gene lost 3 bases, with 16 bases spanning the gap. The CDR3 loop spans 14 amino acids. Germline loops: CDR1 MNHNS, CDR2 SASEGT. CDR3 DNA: TGTGCCAGCCTTGGTTTTATCGGAGACTATGGCTACACCTTC. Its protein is CASLGFIGDYGYTF.

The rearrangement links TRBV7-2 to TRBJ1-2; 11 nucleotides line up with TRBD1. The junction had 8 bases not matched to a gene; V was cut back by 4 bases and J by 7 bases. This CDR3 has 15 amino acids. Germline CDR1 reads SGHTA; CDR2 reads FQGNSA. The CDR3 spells CASSSYGQGAFGYTF. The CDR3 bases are TGTGCCAGCAGCTCTTATGGACAGGGGGCGTTTGGCTACACCTTC.

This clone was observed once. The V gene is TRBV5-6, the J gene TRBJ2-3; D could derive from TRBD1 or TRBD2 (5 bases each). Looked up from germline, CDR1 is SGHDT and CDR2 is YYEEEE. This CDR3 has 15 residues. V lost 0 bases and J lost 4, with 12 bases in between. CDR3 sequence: CASSLDQGGSDTQYF. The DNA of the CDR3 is TGTGCCAGCAGCTTGGATCAGGGCGGGTCAGATACGCAGTATTTT. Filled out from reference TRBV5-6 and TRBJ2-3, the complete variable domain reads DAGVTQSPTHLIKTRGQQVTLRCSPKSGHDTVSWYQQALGQGPQFIFQYYEEEERQRGNFPDRFSGHQFPNYSSELNVNALLLGDSALYLCASSLDQGGSDTQYFGPGTRLTVL.